The rows below give T cell receptor beta chains drawn from one sample of a study of early T cells in non-severe SARS-CoV-2 infection. TCRdb reanalysed the 5' RACE reads using MiXCR and keeps one entry per CDR3 protein. The table has 64,000 or so distinct CDR3 sequences, 11% seen once; the top ten hold roughly 3%. The source was whole blood, collected at baseline. The receptors were gathered from an adult who was a healthcare worker with PCR-confirmed SARS-CoV-2 infection or an uninfected control (not recorded which). CDR3s include the opening cysteine and the closing phenylalanine or tryptophan. Each record gives: V gene, D gene, clone size, J gene, CDR3 protein, CDR3 DNA. The D gene is left open where the match is weak. Clone size is given for some rows only: seen once, a few or many times, or a class if the clone is expanded.

>TRBV11-2|.|few|TRBJ2-2
CASSLEGANTGELFF
TGTGCCAGCAGCTTAGAGGGGGCGAACACCGGGGAGCTGTTTTTT
>TRBV20-1|.|many|TRBJ2-3
CSAGMTGRRTDTQYF
TGCAGTGCTGGAATGACAGGCCGACGCACAGATACGCAGTATTTT
>TRBV20-1|.|.|TRBJ2-7
CSARDPGRYEQYF
TGCAGTGCTAGGGATCCCGGGCGCTACGAGCAGTACTTC
>TRBV20-1|.|.|TRBJ1-4
CSAPIGVLNEKLFF
TGCAGTGCTCCGATCGGAGTCCTTAATGAAAAACTGTTTTTT
>TRBV6-6|.|.|TRBJ1-1
CASSYSTNTEAFF
TGTGCCAGCAGTTACTCTACGAACACTGAAGCTTTCTTT
>TRBV6-6|.|few|TRBJ1-2
CASTYSNYGYTF
TGTGCCAGCACGTACAGTAACTATGGCTACACCTTC
>TRBV9|.|few|TRBJ2-1
CASSVGELASWEQFF
TGTGCCAGCAGCGTTGGAGAACTGGCTTCGTGGGAGCAGTTCTTC
>TRBV29-1|TRBD2|few|TRBJ2-3
CSVAGTSESDTQYF
TGCAGCGTCGCCGGGACTAGCGAATCAGATACGCAGTATTTT
>TRBV9|.|few|TRBJ1-1
CASSVDEGGEAFF
TGTGCCAGCAGCGTCGACGAGGGCGGAGAAGCTTTCTTT
>TRBV20-1|TRBD2|many|TRBJ2-5
CSYPLAGGAAETQYF
TGCAGCTACCCCCTAGCGGGGGGTGCAGCAGAGACCCAGTACTTC
>TRBV6-6|TRBD1|many|TRBJ2-2
CASRRPPGTGKNTGELFF
TGTGCCAGCAGACGCCCTCCTGGGACAGGGAAGAACACCGGGGAGCTGTTTTTT
>TRBV6-2/TRBV6-3|.|many|TRBJ1-1
CASTGSLSFEAFF
TGTGCCAGCACTGGGTCCCTGAGCTTTGAAGCTTTCTTT
>TRBV7-9|.|many|TRBJ2-1
CASSPVGGLSYNEQFF
TGTGCCAGCAGCCCAGTGGGCGGTTTATCGTACAATGAGCAGTTCTTC
>TRBV11-1|.|few|TRBJ2-4
CASSLALPSDSVAKNIQYF
TGTGCCAGCAGCTTAGCGCTCCCATCAGACTCAGTAGCCAAAAACATTCAGTACTTC
>TRBV30|.|.|TRBJ1-5
CAWSRGGSQPQHF
TGTGCCTGGAGTCGTGGGGGCAGCCAGCCCCAGCATTTT
>TRBV7-6|.|many|TRBJ2-5
CASSPNPGGQETQYF
TGTGCCAGCAGCCCAAATCCTGGCGGGCAAGAGACCCAGTACTTC
>TRBV18|.|many|TRBJ1-2
CASSPDSNYGYTF
TGTGCCAGCTCACCCGACAGTAACTATGGCTACACCTTC
>TRBV30|.|.|TRBJ1-5
CAWKIKAQMNQPQHF
TGTGCCTGGAAGATCAAGGCACAGATGAATCAGCCCCAGCATTTT
>TRBV10-3|.|few|TRBJ2-6
CAISEPNTGGANVLTF
TGTGCCATCAGTGAGCCAAACACGGGAGGGGCCAACGTCCTGACTTTC
>TRBV4-2|.|.|TRBJ2-1
CASSQEGDEQFF
TGTGCCAGCAGCCAAGAGGGCGATGAGCAGTTCTTC
>TRBV24-1|.|many|TRBJ2-7
CATSDSNMLEQYF
TGTGCCACCAGTGATTCCAACATGCTCGAGCAGTACTTC
>TRBV2|TRBD2|few|TRBJ2-3
CASSEVWVAGASTDTQYF
TGTGCCAGCAGTGAAGTATGGGTAGCGGGGGCCAGCACAGATACGCAGTATTTT
>TRBV4-3|TRBD1|.|TRBJ2-5
CASSPGQGRETQYF
TGCGCCAGCAGCCCCGGACAGGGACGAGAGACCCAGTACTTC
>TRBV6-6|.|few|TRBJ2-7
CASSGEPGIYEQYF
TGTGCCAGCAGTGGGGAGCCAGGGATCTACGAGCAGTACTTC
>TRBV12-5|.|.|TRBJ2-7
CASGSGGIYEQYF
TGTGCTAGTGGTTCCGGGGGTATCTACGAGCAGTACTTC
>TRBV7-9|.|.|TRBJ2-3
CASSLALADTDTQYF
TGTGCCAGCAGCTTAGCTCTGGCGGACACAGATACGCAGTATTTT
>TRBV30|.|many|TRBJ2-5
CAWSLTRQETQYF
TGTGCCTGGAGTCTAACTAGGCAAGAGACCCAGTACTTC
>TRBV4-3|.|.|TRBJ2-3
CASSQDSQRSTDTQYF
TGCGCCAGCAGCCAAGATTCGCAACGGAGCACAGATACGCAGTATTTT
>TRBV30|.|many|TRBJ1-2
CAWSDLRRADVDGYTF
TGTGCCTGGAGTGACCTTCGAAGGGCGGACGTGGATGGCTACACCTTC
>TRBV9|TRBD1|.|TRBJ1-3
CASSPGQLTGNTIYF
TGTGCCAGCAGCCCGGGACAGCTCACTGGAAACACCATATATTTT
>TRBV11-2|TRBD1|few|TRBJ1-2
CASSLRGTANYGYTF
TGTGCCAGCAGCTTACGCGGGACAGCTAACTATGGCTACACCTTC
>TRBV20-1|.|many|TRBJ1-3
CSARPGNSGNTIYF
TGCAGTGCTAGGCCGGGAAACTCTGGAAACACCATATATTTT
>TRBV11-3|.|few|TRBJ2-1
CASSRGSNPDNEQFF
TGTGCCAGCAGCCGGGGGTCGAACCCAGACAATGAGCAGTTCTTC
>TRBV9|.|many|TRBJ2-1
CASSVELIGPEQFF
TGTGCCAGCAGCGTAGAGTTAATAGGGCCTGAGCAGTTCTTC
>TRBV10-3|.|many|TRBJ1-2
CAISESMGTGYYGYTF
TGTGCCATCAGTGAGTCGATGGGCACGGGCTACTATGGCTACACCTTC
>TRBV4-3|.|.|TRBJ2-7
CASSQEVAGQGYEQYF
TGCGCCAGCAGCCAAGAGGTGGCCGGGCAGGGCTACGAGCAGTACTTC
>TRBV2|TRBD2|few|TRBJ2-3
CASSELAGAGDTQYF
TGTGCCAGCAGTGAGCTAGCGGGGGCCGGAGATACGCAGTATTTT
>TRBV6-6|.|many|TRBJ2-1
CASSTLTGQPYNEQFF
TGTGCCAGCAGTACCCTGACAGGTCAACCCTACAATGAGCAGTTCTTC
>TRBV6-1|TRBD2|.|TRBJ2-1
CASSETSGDYNEQFF
TGTGCCAGCAGTGAAACTAGCGGGGACTACAATGAGCAGTTCTTC
>TRBV5-8|.|.|TRBJ1-1
CASSQMYRVNTEAFF
TGTGCCAGCAGCCAAATGTACAGGGTGAACACTGAAGCTTTCTTT
>TRBV4-2|.|many|TRBJ2-1
CASSQDWTPLGNEQFF
TGTGCCAGCAGCCAAGATTGGACCCCTCTGGGGAATGAGCAGTTCTTC
>TRBV18|.|few|TRBJ1-5
CASSPDGLGNQPQHF
TGTGCCAGCTCACCCGACGGGCTAGGCAATCAGCCCCAGCATTTT
>TRBV25-1|.|many|TRBJ2-3
CASSVADYTDTQYF
TGTGCCAGCAGTGTAGCGGACTACACAGATACGCAGTATTTT